These T cell receptor beta chains were read from a single sample in a study of beta chain features in type 1 diabetes. Sequenced by immunoSEQ multiplex PCR; TCRdb stores in-frame clones only, minus some. The sample gives 680,000 or so clones, 10% to 15% of which show up once; 0.02% to 0.025% is in the top ten. The specimen sequenced was naive CD4+ T cells from blood. The receptors come from a man in his late teens or twenties with type 1 diabetes. CDR3s include the opening cysteine and the closing phenylalanine or tryptophan. The D gene is left open where the match is weak. For some rows the clone size is stated as once, few or many, or as a class when expanded; others skip it.

J gene: TRBJ1-1
clone size: .
D gene: .
V gene: TRBV7-2
CDR3 protein: CASSLGRGDTEAFF
CDR3 DNA: TGTGCCAGCAGCTTAGGCAGGGGAGACACTGAAGCTTTCTTT

J gene: TRBJ2-5
clone size: few
D gene: .
V gene: TRBV15
CDR3 protein: CATSRAMGTSHF
CDR3 DNA: TGTGCCACCAGCAGAGCAATGGGGACAAGCCACTTC

J gene: TRBJ2-2
clone size: few
D gene: .
V gene: TRBV18
CDR3 protein: CASSPRRGGELFF
CDR3 DNA: TGTGCCAGCTCACCACGTCGTGGCGGGGAGCTGTTTTTT

J gene: TRBJ1-2
clone size: .
D gene: .
V gene: TRBV5-1
CDR3 protein: CASRGEETSPLGYTF
CDR3 DNA: TGCGCCAGCAGGGGGGAAGAGACATCTCCCCTTGGCTACACCTTC

J gene: TRBJ2-1
clone size: .
D gene: .
V gene: TRBV2
CDR3 protein: CASSGEPVEQFF
CDR3 DNA: TGTGCCAGCAGTGGGGAGCCGGTTGAGCAGTTCTTC

J gene: TRBJ2-3
clone size: .
D gene: .
V gene: TRBV13
CDR3 protein: CASSPVGTDTQYF
CDR3 DNA: TGTGCCAGCAGCCCCGTTGGGACAGATACGCAGTATTTT

J gene: TRBJ1-5
clone size: .
D gene: TRBD1
V gene: TRBV7-2
CDR3 protein: CASSRMGQTGQPQHF
CDR3 DNA: TGTGCCAGCAGCCGGATGGGACAGACCGGCCAGCCCCAGCATTTT

J gene: TRBJ2-5
clone size: .
D gene: .
V gene: TRBV6-1
CDR3 protein: CASTPGMQPAKTQYF
CDR3 DNA: TGTGCCAGCACCCCTGGGATGCAGCCAGCGAAGACCCAGTACTTC

J gene: TRBJ1-2
clone size: few
D gene: TRBD1
V gene: TRBV30
CDR3 protein: CARSSLGQGAGGYTF
CDR3 DNA: TGTGCCCGTAGTTCCCTAGGACAGGGGGCAGGCGGCTACACCTTC

J gene: TRBJ2-3
clone size: .
D gene: .
V gene: TRBV29-1
CDR3 protein: CSVGGILTDTQYF
CDR3 DNA: TGCAGCGTTGGAGGGATACTCACAGATACGCAGTATTTT

J gene: TRBJ1-3
clone size: few
D gene: .
V gene: TRBV7-9
CDR3 protein: CASSSRGTGNTIYF
CDR3 DNA: TGTGCCAGCAGCTCCCGGGGGACTGGAAACACCATATATTTT